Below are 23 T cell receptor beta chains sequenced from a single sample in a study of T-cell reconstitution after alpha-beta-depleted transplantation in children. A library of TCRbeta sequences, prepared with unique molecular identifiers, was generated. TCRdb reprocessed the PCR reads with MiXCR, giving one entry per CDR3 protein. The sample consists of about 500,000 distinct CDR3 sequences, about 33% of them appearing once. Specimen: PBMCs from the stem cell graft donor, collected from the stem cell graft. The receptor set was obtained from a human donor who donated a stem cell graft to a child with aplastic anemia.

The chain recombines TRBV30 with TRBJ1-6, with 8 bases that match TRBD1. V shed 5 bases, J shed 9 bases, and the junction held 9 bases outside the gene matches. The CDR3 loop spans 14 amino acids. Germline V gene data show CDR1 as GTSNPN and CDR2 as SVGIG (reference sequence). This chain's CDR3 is CAWGGGQGVSPLHF. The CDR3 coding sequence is TGTGCCTGGGGGGGCGGACAGGGAGTTTCACCCCTCCACTTT. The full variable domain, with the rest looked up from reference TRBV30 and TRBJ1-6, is SQTIHQWPATLVQPVGSPLSLECTVEGTSNPNLYWYRQAAGRGLQLLFYSVGIGQISSEVPQNLSASRPQDRQFILSSKKLLLSDSGFYLCAWGGGQGVSPLHFGNGTRLTVT.

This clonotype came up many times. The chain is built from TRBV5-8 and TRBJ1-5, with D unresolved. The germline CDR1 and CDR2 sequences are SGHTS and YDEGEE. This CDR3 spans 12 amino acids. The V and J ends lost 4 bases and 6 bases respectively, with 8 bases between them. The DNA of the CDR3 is TGTGCCAGCAGCATAGAGGTTCAGCCCCAGCATTTT. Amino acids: CASSIEVQPQHF.

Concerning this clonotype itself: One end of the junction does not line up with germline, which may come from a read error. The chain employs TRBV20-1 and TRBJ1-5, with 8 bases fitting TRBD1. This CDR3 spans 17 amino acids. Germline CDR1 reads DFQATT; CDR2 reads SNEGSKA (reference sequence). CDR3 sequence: CCARVGRGRSFSQPQHF. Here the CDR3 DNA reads TGCTGTGCTAGAGTGGGCAGGGGGCGAAGTTTTTCACAGCCCCAGCATTTT.

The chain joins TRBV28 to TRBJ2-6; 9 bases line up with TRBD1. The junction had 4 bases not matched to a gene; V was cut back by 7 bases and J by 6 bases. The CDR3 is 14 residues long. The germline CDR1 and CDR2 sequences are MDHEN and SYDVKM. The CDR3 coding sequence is TGTGCCAGCATCACAGGGGGCGAGGCCAACGTCCTGACTTTC. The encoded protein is CASITGGEANVLTF.

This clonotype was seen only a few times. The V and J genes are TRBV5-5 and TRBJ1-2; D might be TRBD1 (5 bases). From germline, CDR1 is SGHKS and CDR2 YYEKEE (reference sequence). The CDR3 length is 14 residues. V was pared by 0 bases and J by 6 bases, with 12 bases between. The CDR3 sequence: CASSLGSRGNGYTF. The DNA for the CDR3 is TGTGCCAGCAGCTTGGGAAGCCGGGGGAATGGCTACACCTTC.

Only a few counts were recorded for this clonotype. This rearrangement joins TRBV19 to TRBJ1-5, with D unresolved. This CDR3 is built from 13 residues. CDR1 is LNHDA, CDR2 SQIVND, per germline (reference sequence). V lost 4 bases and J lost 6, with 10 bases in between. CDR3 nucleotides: TGTGCCAGTAGTACCACAGAGGGTCAGCCCCAGCATTTT. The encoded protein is CASSTTEGQPQHF.

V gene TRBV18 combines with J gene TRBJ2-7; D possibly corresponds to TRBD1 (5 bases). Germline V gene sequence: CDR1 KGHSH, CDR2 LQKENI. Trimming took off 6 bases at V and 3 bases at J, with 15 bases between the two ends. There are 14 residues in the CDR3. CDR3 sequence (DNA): TGTGCCAGCTCGCCGCCTGACAGTGACTACGAGCAGTACTTC. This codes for CASSPPDSDYEQYF.

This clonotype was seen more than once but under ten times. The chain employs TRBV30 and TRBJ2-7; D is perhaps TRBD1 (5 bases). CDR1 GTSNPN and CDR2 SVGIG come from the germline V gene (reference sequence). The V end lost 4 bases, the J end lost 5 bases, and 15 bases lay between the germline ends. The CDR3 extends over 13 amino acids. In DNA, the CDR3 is TGTGCCTGGAAGGCAGGGCGGTATCACGAGCAGTACGTC. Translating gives CAWKAGRYHEQYV.

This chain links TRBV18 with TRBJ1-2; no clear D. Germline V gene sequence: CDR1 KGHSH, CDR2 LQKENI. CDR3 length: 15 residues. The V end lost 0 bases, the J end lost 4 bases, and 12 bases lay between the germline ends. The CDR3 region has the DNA TGTGCCAGCTCACCACCGGCCCGGCTGGGCTATGGCTACACCTTC. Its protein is CASSPPARLGYGYTF.

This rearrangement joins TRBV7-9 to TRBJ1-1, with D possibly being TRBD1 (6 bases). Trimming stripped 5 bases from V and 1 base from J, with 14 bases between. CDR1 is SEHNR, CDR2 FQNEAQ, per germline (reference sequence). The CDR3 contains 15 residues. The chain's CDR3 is CASSPHRTANTEAFF. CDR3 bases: TGTGCCAGCAGCCCCCACCGGACAGCGAACACTGAAGCTTTCTTT.

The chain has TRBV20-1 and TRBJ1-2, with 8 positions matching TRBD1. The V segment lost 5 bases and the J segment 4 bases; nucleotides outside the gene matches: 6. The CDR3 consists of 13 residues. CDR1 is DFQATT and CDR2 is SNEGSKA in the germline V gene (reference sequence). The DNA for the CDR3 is TGCAGTGCTCCGGACAGGGAAGGCTATGGCTACACCTTC. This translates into CSAPDREGYGYTF.

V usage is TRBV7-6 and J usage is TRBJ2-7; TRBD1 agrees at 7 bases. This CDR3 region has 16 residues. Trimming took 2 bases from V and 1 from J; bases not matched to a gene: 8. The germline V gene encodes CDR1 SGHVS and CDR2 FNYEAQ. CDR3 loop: CASSLNAQGISYEQYF. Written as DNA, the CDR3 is TGTGCCAGCAGCTTAAACGCACAGGGGATTTCCTACGAGCAGTACTTC.

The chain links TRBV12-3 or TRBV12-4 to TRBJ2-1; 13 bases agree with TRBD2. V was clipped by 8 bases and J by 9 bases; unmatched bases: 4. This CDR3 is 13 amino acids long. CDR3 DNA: TGTGCCAGCGGACTAGCGGGAGACGGTGAGCAGTTCTTC. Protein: CASGLAGDGEQFF.

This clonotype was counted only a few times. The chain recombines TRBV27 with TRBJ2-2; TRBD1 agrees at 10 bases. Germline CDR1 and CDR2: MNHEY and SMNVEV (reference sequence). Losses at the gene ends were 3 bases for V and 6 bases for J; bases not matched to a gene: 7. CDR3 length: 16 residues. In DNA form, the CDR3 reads TGTGCCAGCAGTTTTCTTGAGACAGGGGGCTCCGGGGAGCTGTTTTTT. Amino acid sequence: CASSFLETGGSGELFF.

CDR3 amino acids: CASSLGPTALAGVETQYF. The CDR3 nucleotides read TGTGCCAGCAGCTTAGGGCCAACAGCTCTAGCGGGAGTAGAGACCCAGTACTTC. This chain joins TRBV7-2 and TRBJ2-5; the match to TRBD2 covers 10 bases. The germline CDR1 and CDR2 sequences are SGHTA and FQGNSA. The CDR3 length is 18 residues. V lost 1 base to trimming and J lost 4 bases; unmatched junction nucleotides: 12.

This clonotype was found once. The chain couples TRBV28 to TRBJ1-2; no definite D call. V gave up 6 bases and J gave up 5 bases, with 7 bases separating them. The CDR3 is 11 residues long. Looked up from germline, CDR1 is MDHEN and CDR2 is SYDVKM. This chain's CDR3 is CASSMIYGYTF. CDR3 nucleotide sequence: TGTGCCAGCAGCATGATTTATGGCTACACCTTC.

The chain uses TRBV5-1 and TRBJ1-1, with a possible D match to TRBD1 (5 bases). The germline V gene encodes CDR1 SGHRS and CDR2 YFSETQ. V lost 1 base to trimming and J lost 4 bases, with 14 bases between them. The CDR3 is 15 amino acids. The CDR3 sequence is CASSLTGPLITEAFF. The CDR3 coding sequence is TGCGCCAGCAGCTTGACAGGACCCCTGATCACTGAAGCTTTCTTT.

CDR3: CASSSAGLEETQYF. For the CDR3, the DNA is TGTGCCAGTAGCTCAGCGGGGCTGGAAGAGACCCAGTACTTC. The chain employs TRBV19 and TRBJ2-5, with 7 bases that match TRBD2. V lost 6 bases and J lost 3; bases outside the gene matches: 7. The V gene's germline CDR1 is LNHDA and CDR2 SQIVND (reference sequence). The CDR3 loop spans 14 amino acids.

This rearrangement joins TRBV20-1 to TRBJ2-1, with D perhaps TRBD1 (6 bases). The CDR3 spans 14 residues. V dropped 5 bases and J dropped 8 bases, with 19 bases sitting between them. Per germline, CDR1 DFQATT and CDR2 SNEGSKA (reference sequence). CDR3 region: CSASFGGADYEQFF. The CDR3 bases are TGCAGTGCTTCCTTTGGGGGCGCGGACTATGAGCAGTTCTTC.

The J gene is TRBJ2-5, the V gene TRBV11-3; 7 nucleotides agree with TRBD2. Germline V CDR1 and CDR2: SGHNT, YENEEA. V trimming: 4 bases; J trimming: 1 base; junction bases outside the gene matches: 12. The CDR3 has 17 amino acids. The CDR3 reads CASSSAGRKGLQETQYF. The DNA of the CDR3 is TGTGCCAGCAGCTCGGCCGGGAGGAAGGGACTCCAAGAGACCCAGTACTTC.

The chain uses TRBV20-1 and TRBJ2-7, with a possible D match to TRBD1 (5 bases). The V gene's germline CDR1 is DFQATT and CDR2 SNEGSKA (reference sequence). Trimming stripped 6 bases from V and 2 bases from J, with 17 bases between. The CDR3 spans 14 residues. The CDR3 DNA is TGCAGTGCGTCTAATTACGACAGACCCTACGAGCAGTACTTC. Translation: CSASNYDRPYEQYF.

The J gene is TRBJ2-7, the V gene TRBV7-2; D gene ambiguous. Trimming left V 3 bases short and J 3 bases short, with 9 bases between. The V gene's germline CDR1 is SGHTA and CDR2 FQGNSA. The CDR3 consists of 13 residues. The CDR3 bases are TGTGCCAGCAGCTTTAACGTTGGCTACGAGCAGTACGTC. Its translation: CASSFNVGYEQYV.

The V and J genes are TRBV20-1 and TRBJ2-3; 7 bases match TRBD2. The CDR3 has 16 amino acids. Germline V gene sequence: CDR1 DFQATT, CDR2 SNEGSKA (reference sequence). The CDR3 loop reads CRGGESVKSGCPAQYF. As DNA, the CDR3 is TGCAGGGGGGGGGAGTCGGTCAAGAGCGGGTGCCCCGCGCAGTATTTT.